Shown below are 32 T cell receptor beta chains from a single sample sequenced in a study of Graves' ophthalmopathy and Graves' hyperthyroidism. Amplification from RNA transcripts yielded the TCR beta CDR3 regions. Investigators did first-round RT-PCR with HTBI primers, then second-round multiplex PCR. TCRdb used MiXCR to reprocess the multiplex PCR reads, holding one entry per CDR3 protein. The profile covers hundreds of thousands of distinct CDR3 sequences, with about 41% appearing a single time and about 3.3% taken by the ten largest. The sample taken for sequencing was peripheral blood. These receptors were collected from an adult man with Graves' ophthalmopathy.

This chain connects TRBV2 to TRBJ2-5, with 7 bases matching TRBD2. Germline trimming cut 7 bases from V and 5 bases from J; bases unmatched to any gene: 10. This CDR3 contains 14 residues. Germline V gene lookup returns CDR1 SNHLY and CDR2 FYNNEI. In DNA, the CDR3 is TGTGCCAGCATGGTGCTAGCGGTTCGGGAGACCCAGTACTTC. This encodes CASMVLAVRETQYF.

The sample holds a few counts of this clonotype. CDR3 in amino acids: CASSPRGGDTQYF. The CDR3 nucleotides read TGTGCCAGCAGCCCCCGAGGGGGAGATACGCAGTATTTT. This rearrangement joins TRBV14 to TRBJ2-3, with TRBD1 as a possible D gene (6 bases). The germline V gene encodes CDR1 SGHDN and CDR2 FVKESK. The CDR3 extends over 13 amino acids. The V end lost 4 bases, the J end lost 5 bases, and 10 bases lay between the germline ends.

This clonotype was picked up many times. The rearrangement uses TRBV6-6 and TRBJ2-7; TRBD1 aligns across 12 bases. The junction had 3 bases not matched to a gene; V was cut back by 7 bases and J by 5 bases. The CDR3 sequence is 13 residues long. Per the germline V gene, CDR1 is MNHNY and CDR2 is SVGAGI (reference sequence). The CDR3 protein is CASTGQGAHEQYF. The CDR3 nucleotides read TGTGCCAGCACGGGACAGGGGGCTCACGAGCAGTACTTC.

This clonotype was seen many times. The chain combines TRBV7-9 with TRBJ1-4, with D maybe TRBD1 (5 bases). This CDR3 has 15 amino acids. Trimming took off 5 bases at V and 5 bases at J, with 15 bases between the two ends. Germline values: CDR1 SEHNR, CDR2 FQNEAQ (reference sequence). CDR3: CASSGDSSWNEKLFF. The CDR3 DNA follows: TGTGCCAGCAGCGGTGACAGCTCCTGGAATGAAAAACTGTTTTTT.

Concerning this clonotype: Since a much larger clone is just one base distant, this may be a read error. As the CDR3 is not closed by the conserved phenylalanine or tryptophan, this likely results from a read error. The chain links TRBV12-3 or TRBV12-4 to TRBJ2-7; the match to TRBD2 covers 9 bases. With 5 bases clipped from V and 4 bases from J, the junction kept 9 bases outside the gene matches. There are 15 residues in the CDR3. The CDR3 loop is CASSEAASGKYEQYL. The DNA for the CDR3 is TGTGCCAGCAGTGAGGCTGCTAGCGGGAAATACGAGCAGTACCTC.

Of note for this clonotype: The CDR3 carries no conserved terminal phenylalanine or tryptophan, so it likely arises from a read error. The DNA is omitted, as the CDR3 cannot be located on it reliably, and the CDR3 follows TCRdb's listing. V usage is TRBV20-1 and J usage is TRBJ2-5. Ends included, the CDR3 has 9 residues. In germline, CDR1 is DFQATT, CDR2 SNEGSKA (reference sequence). CDR3 sequence: CSARDELVY.

The genes are TRBV29-1 and TRBJ1-4; D not resolved. Trimming pared 1 base from V and 6 bases from J, leaving 6 bases between. CDR1 is SQVTM, CDR2 ANQGSEA, per germline. CDR3 length: 12 residues. The CDR3 nucleotides read TGCAGCGTTGAAGTAGGCGATGAAAAACTGTTTTTT. As protein: CSVEVGDEKLFF.

The J gene is TRBJ1-2, the V gene TRBV7-2, with D perhaps matching TRBD1 (5 bases). V gave up 5 bases and J gave up 4 bases, with 17 bases separating them. The CDR3 spans 15 residues. Looked up from germline, CDR1 is SGHTA and CDR2 is FQGNSA. The CDR3 nucleotides are TGTGCCAGCAGCGCACAGGACGGGGAAGGCTATGGCTACACCTTC. Its translation: CASSAQDGEGYGYTF.

This clonotype was observed a few times. The chain couples TRBV25-1 to TRBJ2-6; D is uncertain. CDR1 and CDR2 (germline): MGHDK, SYGVNS. The V end was cut by 6 bases, the J end by 4 bases, with 13 bases between. The CDR3 spans 15 residues. CDR3 in amino acids: CASSEVGSGANVLTF. CDR3 nucleotides: TGTGCCAGCAGCGAGGTTGGGTCCGGGGCCAACGTCCTGACTTTC.

The chain has TRBV6-6 and TRBJ2-5, with D maybe TRBD1 (5 bases). Trimming took off 2 bases at V and 7 bases at J, with 17 bases between the two ends. The CDR3 sequence is 15 residues long. Germline assignment: CDR1 MNHNY and CDR2 SVGAGI (reference sequence). The CDR3 bases are TGTGCCAGCAGTTACCCGGTGCAGGGTCAGGGGACCCAGTACTTC. It codes for CASSYPVQGQGTQYF.

This clonotype has just a few counts. This rearrangement joins TRBV6-5 to TRBJ1-2; D not resolved. This CDR3 comprises 12 residues. V lost 0 bases to trimming and J lost 8 bases, with 7 bases between them. Germline-derived CDR1 and CDR2 are MNHEY and SVGAGI. The CDR3 reads CASSYSSEGYTF. CDR3 nucleotides: TGTGCCAGCAGTTACTCGAGTGAGGGCTACACCTTC.

This clonotype was observed many times. The chain couples TRBV5-1 to TRBJ1-1, with D tentatively TRBD1 (6 bases). There are 14 residues in the CDR3. The germline CDR1 and CDR2 sequences are SGHRS and YFSETQ. The V and J ends lost 1 base and 3 bases respectively, with 10 bases between them. This CDR3 is CASSLLSGDTEAFF. CDR3 nucleotide sequence: TGCGCCAGCAGCTTGCTCTCAGGGGACACTGAAGCTTTCTTT.

Of note for this clonotype: This may come from a read error, since a much larger clone is one base off. V and J are TRBV7-8 and TRBJ2-5; unclear D gene. CDR3 length equals 16 residues. V lost 1 base and J lost 2, with 14 bases in between. Per germline, CDR1 SGHVS and CDR2 FQNEAQ. CDR3 coding DNA: TGTGCCAGCAGCTTAGGTGGCTGGATAGGGCAAGAGACCCAGTACTTC. Protein: CASSLGGWIGQETQYF. Filled out from reference TRBV7-8 and TRBJ2-5, the complete variable domain reads GAGVSQSPRYKVAKRGQDVALRCDPISGHVSLFWYQQALGQGPEFLTYFQNEAQLDKSGLPSDRFFAERPEGSVSTLKIQRTQQEDSAVYLCASSLGGWIGQETQYFGPGTRLLVL.

This clonotype was detected many times. The chain carries TRBV25-1 and TRBJ1-1; the match to TRBD1 covers 7 bases. CDR3 length: 14 amino acids. After removal of 3 bases from V and 5 bases from J, the junction contained 6 bases not matched to a gene. In germline, CDR1 is MGHDK, CDR2 SYGVNS. CDR3 nucleotide sequence: TGTGCCAGCAGTGAGGGAGGGGGCGGAACTGAAGCTTTCTTT. Translation: CASSEGGGGTEAFF.

V and J are TRBV15 and TRBJ1-2; no firm D call. Germline CDR1 is LNHNV and CDR2 is YYDKDF (reference sequence). The V and J ends lost 3 bases and 3 bases respectively, with 11 bases between them. This CDR3 is built from 14 residues. Here the CDR3 reads CATSSSYTDYGYTF. DNA for the CDR3: TGTGCCACCAGCAGTTCGTACACGGACTATGGCTACACCTTC.

With regard to this clonotype: The limits of the CDR3 on the DNA are not certain, so only TCRdb's listed CDR3 is given. V gene TRBV7-9 combines with J gene TRBJ2-2; TRBD1, the table's D call, was not compared with the DNA. 16 amino acids form the CDR3, both terminal residues included. The germline V gene has CDR1 SEHNR and CDR2 FQNEAQ (reference sequence). The CDR3 region is CASSPGTGVAPGSCFF.

The rearrangement uses TRBV9 and TRBJ1-3; maybe TRBD1 (5 bases). Germline values: CDR1 SGDLS, CDR2 YYNGEE. Trimming stripped 10 bases from V and 4 bases from J, with 12 bases between. This CDR3 has 12 residues. The CDR3 loop reads CAWRGAGNTIYF. The DNA of the CDR3 is TGTGCCTGGAGGGGAGCGGGAAACACCATATATTTT.

The chain has TRBV7-2 and TRBJ1-2; TRBD1 is a possible D gene (6 bases). Looked up from germline, CDR1 is SGHTA and CDR2 is FQGNSA. This CDR3 comprises 15 residues. V was shortened by 3 bases and J by 4 bases, with 15 bases between the two germline ends. CDR3 in amino acids: CASSFAGALGYGYTF. The DNA of the CDR3 is TGTGCCAGCAGCTTTGCAGGGGCGTTGGGCTATGGCTACACCTTC.

At least ten counts were recorded for this clonotype. CDR3 loop: CASGKGDSPRETQYF. The CDR3 DNA reads TGTGCCAGCGGCAAAGGGGACAGCCCAAGGGAGACCCAGTACTTC. The V gene is TRBV7-3, the J gene TRBJ2-5; 7 bases agree with TRBD1. Germline V gene lookup returns CDR1 SGHTA and CDR2 FQGTGA. The CDR3 loop spans 15 amino acids. Trimming removed 8 bases from V and 5 bases from J; junction bases left unmatched: 14.

There are a few counts of this clonotype. V is TRBV4-2 and J is TRBJ2-2, with a weak D call TRBD2 (5 bases). The CDR3 runs to 14 residues. Germline V gene data show CDR1 as LGHNA and CDR2 as YNFKEQ. Trimming stripped 0 bases from V and 6 bases from J, with 8 bases between. For the CDR3, the DNA is TGTGCCAGCAGCCAAGAAGGAGGCTCCGGGGAGCTGTTTTTT. This encodes CASSQEGGSGELFF.

At least ten counts were recorded for this clonotype. The chain recombines TRBV7-2 with TRBJ1-5; weak D call: TRBD1 (6 bases). Germline loops: CDR1 SGHTA, CDR2 FQGNSA. The CDR3 extends over 14 amino acids. Trimming took 1 base from V and 5 from J, leaving 9 bases between them. In DNA, the CDR3 is TGTGCCAGCAGCTTAGGGGACATCTATCAGCCCCAGCATTTT. This codes for CASSLGDIYQPQHF.

This clonotype was picked up a small number of times. The chain uses TRBV27 and TRBJ1-5; TRBD1 might be the D (5 bases). The CDR3 is made up of 13 amino acids. Trimming removed 6 bases at V and 7 bases at J, with 13 bases between. Looked up from germline, CDR1 is MNHEY and CDR2 is SMNVEV (reference sequence). The CDR3 nucleotides read TGTGCCAGCAGCGTAGGGACGGGGCAGCCCCAGCATTTT. This sequence encodes CASSVGTGQPQHF.

This clonotype was observed at least ten times. Written as DNA, the CDR3 is TGTGCCACCAGAGAAGGCCCCCAAGAGACCCAGTACTTC. This encodes CATREGPQETQYF. The chain combines TRBV24-1 with TRBJ2-5; no definite D call. CDR3 length: 13 amino acids. Looked up from germline, CDR1 is KGHDR and CDR2 is SFDVKD. V was cut by 7 bases and J by 1 base, with 9 bases left in between.

The table lists this clonotype with a count of one. The CDR3 protein is CAISESGVSEAFF. The CDR3, as DNA: TGTGCCATCAGTGAGTCAGGAGTATCTGAAGCTTTCTTT. J is TRBJ1-1 and V is TRBV10-3; D not certain. This CDR3 comprises 13 residues. Trimming took off 0 bases at V and 6 bases at J, with 8 bases between the two ends. Germline V lookup: CDR1 ENHRY, CDR2 SYGVKD.

This clonotype was seen only a few times. The V call is TRBV9, the J call TRBJ1-3; tentative D call: TRBD1 (5 bases). The CDR3 totals 14 residues. CDR1 and CDR2 from the germline V gene are SGDLS and YYNGEE. V was shortened by 5 bases and J by 0 bases, with 9 bases between the two germline ends. Here the CDR3 reads CASRGGNSGNTIYF. CDR3 in DNA: TGTGCCAGCAGGGGGGGAAACTCTGGAAACACCATATATTTT.

The table lists this clonotype with many counts. The rearrangement uses TRBV7-8 and TRBJ1-4, with 8 bases identical to TRBD1. From germline, CDR1 is SGHVS and CDR2 FQNEAQ. The CDR3 loop spans 15 amino acids. After removal of 5 bases from V and 8 bases from J, the junction contained 10 bases not matched to a gene. The CDR3 coding sequence is TGTGCCAGCAGCCCCCGGACAGGGAGTGGAGAAAAACTGTTTTTT. It encodes CASSPRTGSGEKLFF.

This clonotype appeared many times. The J gene is TRBJ1-1, the V gene TRBV15, with D uncertain. V gave up 3 bases and J gave up 10 bases, with 12 bases separating them. CDR1 is LNHNV and CDR2 is YYDKDF in the germline V gene (reference sequence). The CDR3 sequence is 12 residues long. CDR3 loop: CATSSTQKRAFF. Here the CDR3 DNA reads TGTGCCACCAGCAGCACCCAGAAGAGAGCTTTCTTT.

In this sample, this clonotype turned up many times. This chain joins TRBV9 and TRBJ2-7; no definite D call. Between the trimmed V and J ends, which lost 0 bases and 0 bases, there was a span of 7 bases. Per germline, CDR1 SGDLS and CDR2 YYNGEE. The CDR3 contains 14 residues. CDR3 sequence: CASSVGTVSYEQYF. CDR3 coding DNA: TGTGCCAGCAGCGTAGGAACAGTCTCCTACGAGCAGTACTTC.

The rearrangement uses TRBV5-1 and TRBJ1-3; D unclear. Germline lookup yields CDR1 SGHRS and CDR2 YFSETQ. V was cut by 1 base and J by 2 bases, with 10 bases left in between. This CDR3 has 15 amino acids. This chain's CDR3 is CASSLLGVTGNTIYF. The CDR3 DNA reads TGCGCCAGCAGCTTGCTCGGGGTTACTGGAAACACCATATATTTT.

Remarks on this clonotype: The junction differs from germline at one of its ends, possibly a read error. V gene TRBV6-5 combines with J gene TRBJ1-1; D is uncertain. The CDR3 loop spans 13 amino acids. Germline V gene sequence: CDR1 MNHEY, CDR2 SVGAGI. CDR3 loop: CASSDPGNAEAFF. CDR3 DNA: TGTGCCAGCAGTGACCCGGGGAACGCTGAAGCTTTCTTT.

The table lists this clonotype with many counts. V is TRBV7-6 and J is TRBJ1-4; no definite D call. Trimming stripped 4 bases from V and 12 bases from J, with 15 bases between. The CDR3 contains 13 residues. Germline-derived CDR1 and CDR2 are SGHVS and FNYEAQ. This CDR3 is CASSSLKETQLFF. In DNA, the CDR3 is TGTGCCAGCAGCTCTCTTAAAGAGACGCAACTGTTTTTT.

Comments on this clonotype: A read error may be the cause here, since a much bigger clone is one base away. V usage is TRBV19 and J usage is TRBJ2-7; 10 nucleotides agree with TRBD1. Germline CDR1 and CDR2: LNHDA and SQIVND (reference sequence). The CDR3 sequence is 14 residues long. The DNA for the CDR3 is TGTGCCAGCAGCGTAACGGGACAGGGGCACGAGCAGCACTTC. Amino acids: CASSVTGQGHEQHF.